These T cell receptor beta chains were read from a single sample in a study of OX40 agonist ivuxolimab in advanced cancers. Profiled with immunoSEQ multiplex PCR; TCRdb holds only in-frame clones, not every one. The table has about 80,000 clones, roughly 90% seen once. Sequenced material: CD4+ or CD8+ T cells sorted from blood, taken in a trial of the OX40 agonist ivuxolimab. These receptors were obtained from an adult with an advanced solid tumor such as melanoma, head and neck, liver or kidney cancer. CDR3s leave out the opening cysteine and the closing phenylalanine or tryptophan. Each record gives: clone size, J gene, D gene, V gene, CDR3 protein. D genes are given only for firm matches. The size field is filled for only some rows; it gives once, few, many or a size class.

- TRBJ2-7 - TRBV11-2 ASSLYPRTSEDEQY
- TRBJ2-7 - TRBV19 ASSEGPYEQY
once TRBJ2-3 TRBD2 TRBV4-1 ASSPIAGDFTDTQY
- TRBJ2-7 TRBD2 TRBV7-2 ASSLALRLAGGSYEQY
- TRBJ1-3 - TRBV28 ASSLKREDNSGNTIY
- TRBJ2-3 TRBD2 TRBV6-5 ASSFQAGGPTDTQY
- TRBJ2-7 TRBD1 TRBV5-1 ASSRDREGGVNEQY
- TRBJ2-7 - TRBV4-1 ASSLLDGSYEQY
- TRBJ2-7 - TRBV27 ASRSDGAYEQY
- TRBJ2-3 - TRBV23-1 ASSRIRGRGSPTSKSTQY
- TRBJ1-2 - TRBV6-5 ASSYGQSYGYT
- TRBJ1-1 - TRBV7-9 ASSPPRGAGMNTEAF
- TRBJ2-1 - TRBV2 ASSEFPTYNEQF
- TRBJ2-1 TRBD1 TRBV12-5 ASGLSRDRGHNEQF
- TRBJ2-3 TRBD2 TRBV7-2 ASSSGLAKTDTQY
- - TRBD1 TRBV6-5 ASIARDRGSYEQY
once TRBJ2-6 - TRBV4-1 ASSQEIQGGANVLT
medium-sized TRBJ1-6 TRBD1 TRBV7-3 ASAFAGTGASPLH
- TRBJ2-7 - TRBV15 ATSRATSSYEQY
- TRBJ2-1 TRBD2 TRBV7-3 ASSLLAGAYNEQF
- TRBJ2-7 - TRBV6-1 ASSVIRTAIHEQY
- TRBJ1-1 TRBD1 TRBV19 ASSIGTGAF
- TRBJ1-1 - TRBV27 ASSLGTVNTEAF
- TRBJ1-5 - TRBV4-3 ASSQDLGSEGNQPQH
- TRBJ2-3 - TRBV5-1 ASSLASGLDTQY
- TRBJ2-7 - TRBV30 AWSVDYEQY
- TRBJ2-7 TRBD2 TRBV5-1 ASSPEAGDPYEQY
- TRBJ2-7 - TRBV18 ASSSGPNEQY
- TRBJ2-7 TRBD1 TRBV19 ASSMGQGFHEQY
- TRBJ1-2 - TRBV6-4 AFGGGGSYGYT
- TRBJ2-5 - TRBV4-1 ASSQEGEETQY
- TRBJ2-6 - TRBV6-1 ASSNQGANVLT
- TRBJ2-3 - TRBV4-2 ASSQEDYRTDTQY
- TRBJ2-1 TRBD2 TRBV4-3 ASSLGTSVNNEQF
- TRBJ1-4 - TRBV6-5 ASSYGWAGEKLF
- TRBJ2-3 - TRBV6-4 ASSDVGHLSTDTQY
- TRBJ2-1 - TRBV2 ASLNYPGPLNEQF
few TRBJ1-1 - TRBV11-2 ASSYAGVGGTEAF
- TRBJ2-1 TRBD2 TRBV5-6 ASSLGTSYHEQF
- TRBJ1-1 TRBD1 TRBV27 ASSLSRGDMNTEAF
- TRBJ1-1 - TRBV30 AWDDGTQNTEAF
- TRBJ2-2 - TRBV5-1 ASSGGGDRTGELF